The 26 T cell receptor beta chains listed next were all sequenced from one sample in a study of T cells after yellow fever vaccination. TCRdb reprocessed the 5' RACE reads with MiXCR, giving one entry per CDR3 protein. The table has about 500,000 distinct CDR3 sequences, less than 20% seen once; the top ten hold 15% to 20%. This specimen consisted of PBMCs, obtained 5 days after the first yellow fever vaccination. The origin of the receptors is a man aged 18 to 29 who received the YFV17D yellow fever vaccine.

This clonotype showed up just a few times. V and J are TRBV2 and TRBJ2-2; D unclear. This CDR3 spans 15 amino acids. Deletions cut 1 base from V and 1 base from J, with 7 bases between. Germline V gene lookup returns CDR1 SNHLY and CDR2 FYNNEI. The chain's CDR3 is CASSEGYLNTGELFF. Here the CDR3 DNA reads TGTGCCAGCAGTGAAGGGTATTTGAACACCGGGGAGCTGTTTTTT.

The V gene is TRBV5-6, the J gene TRBJ2-2, with TRBD2 matching over 9 bases. Germline CDR1 SGHDT, CDR2 YYEEEE. J lost 1 base, V lost 4 bases, and 5 bases had no gene match. This CDR3 has 16 amino acids. The CDR3 DNA follows: TGTGCCAGCAGCAATGGACTAGCGTTGAACACCGGGGAGCTGTTTTTT. It yields the protein CASSNGLALNTGELFF.

This chain connects TRBV30 to TRBJ2-6; TRBD1 matches 10 bases. The V gene's germline CDR1 is GTSNPN and CDR2 SVGIG (reference sequence). The CDR3 extends over 16 amino acids. Trimming cost V 8 bases and J 1 base; bases outside gene matches: 8. The DNA for the CDR3 is TGTGCCGCGGACAGGGGGATATCTTCTGGGGCCAACGTCCTGACTTTC. Its protein product is CAADRGISSGANVLTF.

This clonotype has a count of ten or more. This chain uses TRBV7-2 with TRBJ1-5; possibly TRBD1 for D (6 bases). Germline CDR1 and CDR2: SGHTA and FQGNSA. Deletions cut 1 base from V and 1 base from J, with 11 bases between. This CDR3 has 16 residues. The CDR3 here is CASSLGGGRSNQPQHF. The CDR3 DNA follows: TGTGCCAGCAGCTTAGGTGGGGGGCGAAGCAATCAGCCCCAGCATTTT.

A few counts support this clonotype. The V gene is TRBV5-6, the J gene TRBJ2-7; D assignment may be TRBD1 or TRBD2 (6 bases each). Germline V gene sequence: CDR1 SGHDT, CDR2 YYEEEE. This CDR3 is 18 amino acids long. Trimming removed 0 bases from V and 5 bases from J, with 24 bases in between. DNA for the CDR3: TGTGCCAGCAGCTTGGCTCCGAGGGGGGCGGGGACAATGGACGAGCAGTACGTC. Residues: CASSLAPRGAGTMDEQYV.

This chain joins TRBV7-9 and TRBJ1-2; D is ambiguous. Deletions cut 3 bases from V and 4 bases from J, with 9 bases between. Germline V gives CDR1 SEHNR, CDR2 FQNEAQ (reference sequence). The CDR3 spans 13 residues. DNA of the CDR3: TGTGCCAGCAGCTTTATGGGGTTCTATGGCTACACCTTC. Translation gives CASSFMGFYGYTF.

The rearrangement links TRBV7-8 to TRBJ2-3, with 8 bases matching TRBD2. The V and J ends lost 4 bases and 2 bases, in that order; junction bases with no gene match: 11. In germline, CDR1 is SGHVS, CDR2 FQNEAQ. The CDR3 length is 17 residues. CDR3 protein: CASSYPRRGEITDTQYF. In nucleotides, the CDR3 is TGTGCCAGCAGCTACCCCCGGCGGGGGGAAATCACAGATACGCAGTATTTT.

The J gene is TRBJ2-5, the V gene TRBV20-1, with D perhaps matching TRBD2 (6 bases). CDR1 and CDR2 from the germline V gene are DFQATT and SNEGSKA (reference sequence). V lost 5 bases to trimming and J lost 5 bases, with 24 bases between them. CDR3 size: 16 residues. CDR3 coding DNA: TGCAGTGCTGGCCCAGAAGGGCGGGGCACTGCGGAGACCCAGTACTTC. Translation: CSAGPEGRGTAETQYF.

This clonotype was seen a few times. The chain is built from TRBV6-5 and TRBJ1-6; D is perhaps TRBD1 (5 bases). The germline V and J ends were trimmed by 0 bases and 8 bases, with 8 bases remaining between them. The CDR3 runs to 14 residues. Per the germline V gene, CDR1 is MNHEY and CDR2 is SVGAGI. The CDR3 DNA reads as TGTGCCAGCAGTTACTCGAAGACAGATTCACCCCTCCACTTT. Encoded protein: CASSYSKTDSPLHF.

The chain uses TRBV4-2 and TRBJ2-5; TRBD2 matches 9 bases. Germline values: CDR1 LGHNA, CDR2 YNFKEQ. J gave up 5 bases and V 5 bases, and 12 bases lay outside the gene matches. CDR3 length: 16 residues. CDR3 residues: CASSSRPAGGLETQYF. CDR3 bases: TGTGCCAGCAGCTCGAGGCCGGCGGGGGGGCTGGAGACCCAGTACTTC.

This clonotype was detected a few times. V is TRBV19 and J is TRBJ2-5; 7 bases agree with TRBD2. Per germline, CDR1 LNHDA and CDR2 SQIVND (reference sequence). CDR3 length: 17 residues. Unmatched junction bases numbered 13, after V lost 6 bases and J lost 0 bases. CDR3 sequence (DNA): TGTGCCAGTAGCCGGCTTCCGGGACTAACGTACCAAGAGACCCAGTACTTC. It codes for CASSRLPGLTYQETQYF.

The table lists this clonotype with a few counts. CDR3: CASSYDGTKAEKLFF. In DNA, the CDR3 is TGTGCCAGCAGTTACGACGGGACAAAGGCTGAAAAACTGTTTTTT. The V and J genes are TRBV6-5 and TRBJ1-4; D may be TRBD1 (6 bases). The CDR3 runs 15 residues. Germline V lookup: CDR1 MNHEY, CDR2 SVGAGI. Trimming cost V 2 bases and J 7 bases, with 14 bases left between them.

This clonotype was seen a few times. V and J are TRBV4-1 and TRBJ1-4; D remains unclear. Trimming removed 4 bases from V and 2 bases from J, with 11 bases in between. CDR3 length: 15 amino acids. Per the germline V gene, CDR1 is MGHRA and CDR2 is YSYEKL. Here the CDR3 DNA reads TGCGCCAGCAGCCCAGAGGACGGGACTAATGAAAAACTGTTTTTT. This encodes CASSPEDGTNEKLFF.

This clonotype was recorded once. V and J are TRBV6-2 or TRBV6-3 and TRBJ2-7; D perhaps matches TRBD1 (5 bases). The V end was cut by 6 bases, the J end by 7 bases, with 19 bases between. This CDR3 has 14 residues. Germline-derived CDR1 and CDR2 are MNHEY and SVGEGT. In DNA form, the CDR3 reads TGTGCCAGCAGCCCCCATGCGGCAGGGCGGGAGCAGTACTTC. Translating gives CASSPHAAGREQYF.

The chain is built from TRBV7-2 and TRBJ2-1; D possibly corresponds to TRBD2 (5 bases). V was trimmed by 6 bases and J by 0 bases, leaving 12 bases between them. The CDR3 sequence is 15 residues long. Germline V gene sequence: CDR1 SGHTA, CDR2 FQGNSA. The CDR3 bases are TGTGCCAGCAGACCAGCGGCACCCTCCTACAATGAGCAGTTCTTC. Protein product: CASRPAAPSYNEQFF.

The J gene is TRBJ2-2, the V gene TRBV7-7, with TRBD1 matching over 11 bases. CDR3 length: 16 residues. Per the germline V gene, CDR1 is SSHAT and CDR2 is FNYEAQ (reference sequence). V was pared by 2 bases and J by 7 bases, with 6 bases of the junction left unmatched. The CDR3 loop is CASSLFGQGADGELFF. CDR3 sequence (DNA): TGTGCCAGCAGCTTATTTGGACAGGGGGCTGACGGGGAGCTGTTTTTT. Based on the CDR3 plus reference TRBV7-7 and TRBJ2-2, the full variable domain is GAGVSQSPRYKVTKRGQDVTLRCDPISSHATLYWYQQALGQGPEFLTYFNYEAQPDKSGLPSDRFSAERPEGSISTLTIQRTEQRDSAMYRCASSLFGQGADGELFFGEGSRLTVL.

The V call is TRBV7-9, the J call TRBJ1-1; 7 positions agree with TRBD1. The CDR3 is 15 residues long. V dropped 4 bases and J dropped 1; count of bases not matched to a gene: 6. CDR1 is SEHNR and CDR2 is FQNEAQ in the germline V gene (reference sequence). CDR3 residues: CASSYRQGSNTEAFF. The DNA for the CDR3 is TGTGCCAGCAGCTACCGACAGGGTTCGAACACTGAAGCTTTCTTT.

V gene TRBV5-1 combines with J gene TRBJ1-1; D may be TRBD1 (5 bases). Per the germline V gene, CDR1 is SGHRS and CDR2 is YFSETQ. This CDR3 is 15 amino acids long. V lost 4 bases and J 2 bases, leaving 15 bases between the germline ends. This CDR3 reads CASSVTRDRNTEAFF. For the CDR3, the DNA is TGCGCCAGCAGCGTAACTCGGGACCGAAACACTGAAGCTTTCTTT.

The V gene is TRBV7-9, the J gene TRBJ2-3; D is possibly TRBD2 (5 bases). This CDR3 has 15 residues. The germline V gene encodes CDR1 SEHNR and CDR2 FQNEAQ (reference sequence). V gave up 4 bases and J gave up 6 bases, with 17 bases separating them. This chain's CDR3 is CASSSRGNVADTQYF. The CDR3 DNA follows: TGTGCCAGCAGCTCCCGAGGGAATGTGGCCGATACGCAGTATTTT.

This clonotype has more than one count but fewer than ten. The rearrangement links TRBV6-6 to TRBJ2-4; tentatively, D is TRBD2 (5 bases). V lost 6 bases to trimming and J lost 8 bases, with 11 bases between them. Germline V gene data show CDR1 as MNHNY and CDR2 as SVGAGI (reference sequence). The CDR3 extends over 12 amino acids. The CDR3 DNA is TGTGCCAGCAGCCCCCCCGGGGACATTCAGTACTTC. Its translation: CASSPPGDIQYF.

V is TRBV4-1 and J is TRBJ2-7; D is tentatively TRBD1 or TRBD2 (5 bases each). CDR1 and CDR2 from the germline V gene are MGHRA and YSYEKL. The CDR3 is 14 residues long. The V end lost 1 base, the J end lost 4 bases, and 11 bases lay between the germline ends. The CDR3 here is CASSQGVGPYEQYV. In DNA, the CDR3 is TGCGCCAGCAGCCAAGGGGTGGGACCTTACGAGCAGTACGTC.

This chain joins TRBV7-3 and TRBJ2-1; 8 bases align to TRBD2. Looked up from germline, CDR1 is SGHTA and CDR2 is FQGTGA. This CDR3 is built from 17 residues. Trimming at V came to 5 bases and at J to 0 bases, leaving 9 bases not matched to a gene. CDR3 bases: TGTGCCAGCAGCGGCCCCTCTAGCGGGTACTCCTACAATGAGCAGTTCTTC. This codes for CASSGPSSGYSYNEQFF.

This clonotype was counted a few times. J is TRBJ1-6 and V is TRBV19; TRBD1 aligns across 9 bases. The CDR3 runs 13 residues. The V gene end was trimmed by 8 bases and the J gene end by 9 bases; junction bases not matched to a gene: 5. CDR1 LNHDA and CDR2 SQIVND come from the germline V gene (reference sequence). CDR3 amino acids: CASADRGGSPLHF. The CDR3 DNA follows: TGTGCCAGTGCGGACAGGGGCGGTTCACCCCTCCACTTT.

This clonotype was recorded a few times. V usage is TRBV7-8 and J usage is TRBJ1-1; tentative D call: TRBD1 (5 bases). This CDR3 spans 12 amino acids. Trimming shortened V by 6 bases and J by 5 bases, and 10 bases separated the two germline ends. Germline CDR1 is SGHVS and CDR2 is FQNEAQ. CDR3: CASSSRETEAFF. CDR3 sequence (DNA): TGTGCCAGCAGTTCCAGGGAAACTGAAGCTTTCTTT.

The genes are TRBV5-1 and TRBJ1-4; possible D gene TRBD1, 5 bases. Germline values: CDR1 SGHRS, CDR2 YFSETQ. The V gene lost 4 bases and the J gene lost 4 bases, with 11 bases spanning the gap. CDR3 length equals 14 residues. CDR3 sequence: CASSRGTGNEKLFF. The CDR3 nucleotides are TGCGCCAGCAGCCGCGGGACGGGTAATGAAAAACTGTTTTTT.

This clonotype has only a few counts. The genes are TRBV7-8 and TRBJ2-1; 10 bases are shared with TRBD1. The CDR3 spans 16 residues. The junction had 7 bases not matched to a gene; V was cut back by 5 bases and J by 3 bases. Looked up from germline, CDR1 is SGHVS and CDR2 is FQNEAQ. This CDR3 is CASSTDRGTNYNEQFF. Written as DNA, the CDR3 is TGTGCCAGCAGCACGGACAGGGGGACCAACTACAATGAGCAGTTCTTC.